Listed below are T cell receptor beta chains from one sample, sequenced in a study of T-cell reconstitution after alpha-beta-depleted transplantation in children. MiXCR, run by TCRdb on the PCR reads, gives a single entry per CDR3 protein. The profile covers 190,000 or so distinct CDR3 sequences, with about 14% appearing a single time and under 15% taken by the ten largest. The material was PBMCs from the stem cell graft donor, obtained from the stem cell graft. Receptors originate from a human donor who donated a stem cell graft to a child with acute lymphoblastic leukemia. Both conserved end residues are trimmed from each CDR3. Each record gives: CDR3 length, clone size, J gene, V gene, CDR3 protein. Some rows have no size entry. The others give once, few or many, or a class for an expanded clone.

14 | many | TRBJ2-7 | TRBV20-1 | SASRRGREGSYEQY
14 | many | TRBJ2-3 | TRBV5-1 | ASSLGLAGVPDTQY
12 | many | TRBJ2-4 | TRBV3-1 | ASESGDRANIQY
13 | many | TRBJ2-3 | TRBV27 | ASSPGGGLTDTQY
12 | many | TRBJ2-7 | TRBV29-1 | SARGDRAPYEQY
14 | - | TRBJ2-5 | TRBV20-1 | SARFGLLGRWETQY
17 | many | TRBJ1-5 | TRBV10-3 | AISEGVFSGQAVNQPQH
11 | - | TRBJ2-5 | TRBV24-1 | ATSDYSGETQY
12 | many | TRBJ2-2 | TRBV24-1 | ATSGSMNTGELF
11 | many | TRBJ2-2 | TRBV12-3/TRBV12-4 | ASSVRGAGELF
11 | many | TRBJ2-7 | TRBV10-2 | ASSENDGLEQY
16 | - | TRBJ1-6 | TRBV30 | AWSGRVGSGSYNSPLH
12 | many | TRBJ2-5 | TRBV5-5 | ASSLRVVGETQY
12 | many | TRBJ2-7 | TRBV7-2 | ASSLAGSNYEQY
13 | many | TRBJ2-3 | TRBV5-5 | ASSLAGTDTDTQY
13 | - | TRBJ1-5 | TRBV29-1 | SVRPPGVWNQPQH
11 | few | TRBJ2-2 | TRBV29-1 | SVVTGGVGELF
13 | few | TRBJ1-5 | TRBV28 | ASREARGSAQPQH
10 | many | TRBJ1-1 | TRBV5-1 | ASGPEYTEAF
13 | few | TRBJ2-1 | TRBV11-3 | ASSLVNSLANEQF
13 | many | TRBJ1-1 | TRBV4-1 | ASSQEFSGGTEAF
10 | - | TRBJ2-3 | TRBV2 | ASSRQGDTQY
13 | many | TRBJ1-6 | TRBV5-8 | ASSSYTGSGSPLH
13 | many | TRBJ2-3 | TRBV6-1 | ASSSLADHTDTQY
13 | few | TRBJ2-7 | TRBV5-1 | ASSLDPGGAYEQY
11 | few | TRBJ2-7 | TRBV20-1 | SARGAVRYEQY
16 | - | TRBJ2-7 | TRBV7-2 | ASSPIKRTSGSSYEQY
15 | many | TRBJ2-4 | TRBV10-3 | AISESSGNGAKNIQY
13 | few | TRBJ2-5 | TRBV12-3/TRBV12-4 | ASSTGVNKRRTQY
14 | - | TRBJ2-7 | TRBV28 | ASSFPKLAGVGEQY
13 | many | TRBJ2-1 | TRBV6-5 | ASRGGLAGYNEQF
12 | - | TRBJ2-7 | TRBV5-1 | ASRPVLAVHEQY
13 | many | TRBJ1-1 | TRBV5-1 | ASSLVQGMNTEAF
12 | many | TRBJ2-3 | TRBV5-1 | ASSRDSHTDTQY
12 | many | TRBJ2-3 | TRBV28 | ASSLGRGTDTQY
17 | many | TRBJ2-2 | TRBV4-1 | ASSQDPGARGSRTGELF
12 | many | TRBJ2-2 | TRBV10-3 | AIRVRGTGGELF